Each of the 4 T cell receptor beta chains below was sequenced from the same sample in a study of blood T cell repertoires in COVID-19. Libraries were prepared by immunoSEQ multiplex PCR; TCRdb keeps only in-frame clonotypes and omits some of them. In the table there are roughly 25,000 clones, 85% to 90% of which are singletons. Sequencing used peripheral blood. Receptors originate from a woman older than 75 with acute or convalescent COVID-19.

The chain couples TRBV7-2 to TRBJ1-6; 8 nucleotides agree with TRBD1. The CDR3 runs to 14 residues. V trimming: 5 bases; J trimming: 10 bases; junction bases outside the gene matches: 7. From germline, CDR1 is SGHTA and CDR2 FQGNSA. CDR3 DNA: TGTGCCAGCAGCGGGGACAGGAAGATCTCACCCCTCCACTTT. This translates into CASSGDRKISPLHF.

The chain has TRBV10-2 and TRBJ1-1; 9 nucleotides agree with TRBD1. Germline CDR1 reads WSHSY; CDR2 reads SAAADI. The CDR3 contains 13 residues. With V trimmed by 10 bases and J by 4 bases, 7 bases remained unmatched. The CDR3 bases are TGCGCCACCCACCAGGACAGGGGCACTGAAGCTTTCTTT. It is translated as CATHQDRGTEAFF.

The chain combines TRBV7-2 with TRBJ1-2, with D maybe TRBD1 (5 bases). V lost 5 bases, J lost 8 bases, and 15 bases lay in between. This CDR3 comprises 13 residues. The germline V gene encodes CDR1 SGHTA and CDR2 FQGNSA. The CDR3 is CASSLDSDRGYTF. CDR3 bases: TGTGCCAGCAGCCTCGACAGTGATCGCGGCTACACCTTC.

The rearrangement joins TRBV10-2 to TRBJ2-3; D remains unclear. Germline lookup yields CDR1 WSHSY and CDR2 SAAADI. This CDR3 comprises 13 residues. The germline V and J ends were trimmed by 5 bases and 5 bases, with 11 bases remaining between them. This chain's CDR3 is CASSLPPLDTQYF. The CDR3, as DNA: TGCGCCAGCAGTCTCCCCCCACTAGATACGCAGTATTTT.